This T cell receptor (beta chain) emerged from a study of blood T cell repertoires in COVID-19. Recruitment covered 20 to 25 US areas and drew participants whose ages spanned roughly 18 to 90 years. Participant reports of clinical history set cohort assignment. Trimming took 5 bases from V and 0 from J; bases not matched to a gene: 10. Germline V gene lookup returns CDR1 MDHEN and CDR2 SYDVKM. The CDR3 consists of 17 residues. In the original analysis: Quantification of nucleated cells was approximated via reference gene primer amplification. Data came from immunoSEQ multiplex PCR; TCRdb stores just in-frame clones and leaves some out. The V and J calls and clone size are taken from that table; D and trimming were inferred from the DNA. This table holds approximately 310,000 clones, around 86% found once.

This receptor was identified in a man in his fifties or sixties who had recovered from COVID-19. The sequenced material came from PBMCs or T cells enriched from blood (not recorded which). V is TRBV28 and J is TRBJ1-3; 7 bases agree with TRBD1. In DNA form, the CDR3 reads TGTGCCAGCAGTAATCCGGGACAGCCACACTCTGGAAACACCATATATTTT. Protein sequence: CASSNPGQPHSGNTIYF. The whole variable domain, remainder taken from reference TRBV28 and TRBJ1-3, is DVKVTQSSRYLVKRTGEKVFLECVQDMDHENMFWYRQDPGLGLRLIYFSYDVKMKEKGDIPEGYSVSREKKERFSLILESASTNQTSMYLCASSNPGQPHSGNTIYFGEGSWLTVV.